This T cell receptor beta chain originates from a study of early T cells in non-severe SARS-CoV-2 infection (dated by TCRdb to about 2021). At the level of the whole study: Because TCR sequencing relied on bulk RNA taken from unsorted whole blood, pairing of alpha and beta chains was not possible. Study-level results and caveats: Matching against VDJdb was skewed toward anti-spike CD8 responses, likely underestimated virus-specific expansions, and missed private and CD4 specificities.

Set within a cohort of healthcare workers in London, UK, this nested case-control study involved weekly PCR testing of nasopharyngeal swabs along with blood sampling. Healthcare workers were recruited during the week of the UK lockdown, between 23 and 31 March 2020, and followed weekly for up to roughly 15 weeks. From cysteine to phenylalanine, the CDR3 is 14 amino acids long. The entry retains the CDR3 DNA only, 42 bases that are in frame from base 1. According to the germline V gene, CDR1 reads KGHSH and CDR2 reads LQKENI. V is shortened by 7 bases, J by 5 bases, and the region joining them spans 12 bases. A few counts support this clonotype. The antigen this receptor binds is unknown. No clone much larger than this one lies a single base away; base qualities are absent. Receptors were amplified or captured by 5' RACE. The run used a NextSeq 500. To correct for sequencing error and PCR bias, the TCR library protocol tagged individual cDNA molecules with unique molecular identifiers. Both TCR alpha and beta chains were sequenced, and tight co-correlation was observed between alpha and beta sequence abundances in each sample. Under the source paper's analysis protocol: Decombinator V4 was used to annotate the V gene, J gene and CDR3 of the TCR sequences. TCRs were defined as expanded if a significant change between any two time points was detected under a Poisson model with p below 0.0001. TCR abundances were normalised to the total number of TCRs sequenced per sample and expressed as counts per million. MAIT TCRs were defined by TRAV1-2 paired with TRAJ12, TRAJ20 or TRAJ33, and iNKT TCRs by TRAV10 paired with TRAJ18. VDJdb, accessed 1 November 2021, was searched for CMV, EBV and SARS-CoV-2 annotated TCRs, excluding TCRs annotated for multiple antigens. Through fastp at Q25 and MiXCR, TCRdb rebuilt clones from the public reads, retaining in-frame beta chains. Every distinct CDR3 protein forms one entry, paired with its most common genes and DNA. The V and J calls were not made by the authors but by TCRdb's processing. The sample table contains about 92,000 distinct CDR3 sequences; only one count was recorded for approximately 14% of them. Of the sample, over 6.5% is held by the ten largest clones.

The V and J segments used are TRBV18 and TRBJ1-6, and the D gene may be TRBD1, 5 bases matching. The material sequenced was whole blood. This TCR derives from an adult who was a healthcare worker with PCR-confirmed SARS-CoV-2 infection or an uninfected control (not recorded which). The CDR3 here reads CASWPGQNNSPLHF. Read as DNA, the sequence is TGTGCCAGCTGGCCGGGGCAAAATAATTCACCCCTCCACTTT.